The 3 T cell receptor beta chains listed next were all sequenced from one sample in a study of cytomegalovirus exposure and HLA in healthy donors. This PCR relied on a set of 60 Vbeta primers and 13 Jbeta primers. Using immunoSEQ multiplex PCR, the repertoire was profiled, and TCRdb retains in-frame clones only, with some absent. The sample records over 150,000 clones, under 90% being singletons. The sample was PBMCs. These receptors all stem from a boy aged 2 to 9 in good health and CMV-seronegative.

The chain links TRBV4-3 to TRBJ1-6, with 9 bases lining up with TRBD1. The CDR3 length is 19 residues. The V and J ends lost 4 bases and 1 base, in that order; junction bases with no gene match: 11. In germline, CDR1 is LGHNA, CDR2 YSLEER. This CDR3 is CASSPQGTGKVSYNSPLHF. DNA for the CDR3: TGCGCCAGCAGCCCTCAAGGGACAGGGAAAGTATCCTATAATTCACCCCTCCACTTT.

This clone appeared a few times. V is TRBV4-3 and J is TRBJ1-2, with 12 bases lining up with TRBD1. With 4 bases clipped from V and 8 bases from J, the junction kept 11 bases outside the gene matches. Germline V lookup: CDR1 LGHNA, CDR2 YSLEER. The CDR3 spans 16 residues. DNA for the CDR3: TGCGCCAGCAGCCGAAACATGGGGACAGGGGGCGGCGGCTACACCTTC. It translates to CASSRNMGTGGGGYTF.

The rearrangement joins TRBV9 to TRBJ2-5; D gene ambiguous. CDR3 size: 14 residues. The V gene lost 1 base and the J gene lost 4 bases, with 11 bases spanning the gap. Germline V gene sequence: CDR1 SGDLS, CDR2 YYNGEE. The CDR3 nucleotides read TGTGCCAGCAGCGTATCCCCCCTCGGAGAGACCCAGTACTTC. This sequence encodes CASSVSPLGETQYF.